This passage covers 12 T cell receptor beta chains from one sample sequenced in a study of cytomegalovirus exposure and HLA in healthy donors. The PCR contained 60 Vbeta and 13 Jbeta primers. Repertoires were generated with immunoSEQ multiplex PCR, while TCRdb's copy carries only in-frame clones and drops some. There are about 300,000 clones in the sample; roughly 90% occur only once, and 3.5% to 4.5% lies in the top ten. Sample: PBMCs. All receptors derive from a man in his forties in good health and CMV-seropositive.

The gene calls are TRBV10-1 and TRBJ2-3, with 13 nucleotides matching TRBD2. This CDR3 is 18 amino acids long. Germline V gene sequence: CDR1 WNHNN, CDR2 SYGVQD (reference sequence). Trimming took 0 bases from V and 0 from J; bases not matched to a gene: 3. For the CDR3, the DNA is TGCGCCAGCAGTGAGTCAGGGACTAGCGGGACTAGCACAGATACGCAGTATTTT. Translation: CASSESGTSGTSTDTQYF.

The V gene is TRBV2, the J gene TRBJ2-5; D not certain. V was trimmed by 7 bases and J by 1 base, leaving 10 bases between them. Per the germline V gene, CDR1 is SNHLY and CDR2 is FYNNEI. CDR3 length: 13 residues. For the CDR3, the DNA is TGTGCCAGCAACGAGAACTTCCAAGAGACCCAGTACTTC. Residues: CASNENFQETQYF.

DNA for the CDR3: TGTGCCAGCAGCTTTGCGGGAGGGAGCACAGATACGCAGTATTTT. This sequence encodes CASSFAGGSTDTQYF. The V call is TRBV7-3, the J call TRBJ2-3; 9 nucleotides align to TRBD2. The CDR3 consists of 15 residues. The germline V gene encodes CDR1 SGHTA and CDR2 FQGTGA. With V trimmed by 3 bases and J by 0 bases, 1 base remained unmatched.

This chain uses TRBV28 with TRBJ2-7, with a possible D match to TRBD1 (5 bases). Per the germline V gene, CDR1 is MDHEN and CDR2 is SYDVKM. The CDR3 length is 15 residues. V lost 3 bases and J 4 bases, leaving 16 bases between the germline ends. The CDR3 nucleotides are TGTGCCAGCAGTTTGACCCAGGGCTTCATTTACGAGCAGTACTTC. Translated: CASSLTQGFIYEQYF.

The CDR3 protein is CASRQRSSGSLYLINEQYF. As DNA, the CDR3 is TGTGCCAGCAGGCAGCGGTCTAGCGGGAGTCTTTACCTTATCAACGAGCAGTACTTC. The chain joins TRBV11-2 to TRBJ2-7; TRBD2 matches at 10 bases. Looked up from germline, CDR1 is SGHAT and CDR2 is FQNNGV. The J segment lost 5 bases and the V segment lost 6 bases, leaving 22 bases of the junction unmatched. The CDR3 runs to 19 residues.

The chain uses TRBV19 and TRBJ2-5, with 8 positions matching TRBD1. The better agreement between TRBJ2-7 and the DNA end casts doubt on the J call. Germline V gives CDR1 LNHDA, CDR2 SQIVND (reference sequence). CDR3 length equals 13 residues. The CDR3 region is CASRQGASYEQYF. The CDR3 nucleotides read TGTGCCAGTCGGCAGGGGGCATCCTACGAGCAGTACTTC.

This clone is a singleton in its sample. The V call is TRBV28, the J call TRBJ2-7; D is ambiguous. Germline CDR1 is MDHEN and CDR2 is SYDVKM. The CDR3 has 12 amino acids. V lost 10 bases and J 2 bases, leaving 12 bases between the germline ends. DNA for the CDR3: TGTGCCACCTATCAACCAACCTACGAGCAGTACTTC. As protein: CATYQPTYEQYF. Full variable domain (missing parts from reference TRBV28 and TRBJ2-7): DVKVTQSSRYLVKRTGEKVFLECVQDMDHENMFWYRQDPGLGLRLIYFSYDVKMKEKGDIPEGYSVSREKKERFSLILESASTNQTSMYLCATYQPTYEQYFGPGTRLTVT.

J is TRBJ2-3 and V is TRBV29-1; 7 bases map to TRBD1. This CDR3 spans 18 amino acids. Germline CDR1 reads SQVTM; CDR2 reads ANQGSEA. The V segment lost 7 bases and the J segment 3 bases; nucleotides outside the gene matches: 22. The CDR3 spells CSGTAKGDRRFVTDTQYF. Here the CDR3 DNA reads TGCAGCGGAACAGCTAAAGGGGACAGACGGTTTGTAACAGATACGCAGTATTTT.

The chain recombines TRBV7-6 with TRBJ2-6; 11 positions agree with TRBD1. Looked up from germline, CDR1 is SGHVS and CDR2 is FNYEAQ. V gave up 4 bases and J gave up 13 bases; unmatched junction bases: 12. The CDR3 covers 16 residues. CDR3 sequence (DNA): TGTGCCAGCAGCTCCAGGACAGGGGGCGCACAGGGGGTCCTGACTTTC. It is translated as CASSSRTGGAQGVLTF.

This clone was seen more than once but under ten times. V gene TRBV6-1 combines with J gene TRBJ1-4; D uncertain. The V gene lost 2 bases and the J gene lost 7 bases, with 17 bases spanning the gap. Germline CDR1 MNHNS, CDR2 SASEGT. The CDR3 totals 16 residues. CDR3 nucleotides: TGTGCCAGCAGTGAACCGCCTGTTCTGCCGGGTGAAAAACTGTTTTTT. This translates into CASSEPPVLPGEKLFF.

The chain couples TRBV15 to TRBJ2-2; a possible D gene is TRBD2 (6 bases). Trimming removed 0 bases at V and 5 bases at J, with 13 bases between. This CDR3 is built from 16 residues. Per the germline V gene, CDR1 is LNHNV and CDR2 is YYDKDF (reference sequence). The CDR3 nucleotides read TGTGCCACCAGCAGAGATCGCCTAGCGAGGACCGGGGAGCTGTTTTTT. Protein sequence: CATSRDRLARTGELFF.

CDR3 in DNA: TGTGCCAGCAGCTCCCAGTCTAGCGGGACCGGGGAGCTGTTTTTT. It is translated as CASSSQSSGTGELFF. The gene calls are TRBV9 and TRBJ2-2, with 8 nucleotides matching TRBD2. V was clipped by 4 bases and J by 5 bases; unmatched bases: 7. Germline loops: CDR1 SGDLS, CDR2 YYNGEE. The CDR3 length is 15 residues.